These 7 T cell receptor beta chains share one sample of origin, sequenced in a study of T cell clonality in common variable immunodeficiency. Generated by immunoSEQ multiplex PCR, the TCRdb table keeps only in-frame clones and is missing some. The sample has tens of thousands of clones, none seen only once. What was sequenced was peripheral blood mononuclear cells. Receptors were obtained from a person between 18 and 75 years old in good health.

In regard to this clone: The read is 3 residues too short to cover the CDR3 end, so that end is filled in from the germline J gene. V usage is TRBV5-1 and J usage is TRBJ2-1; 12 bases line up with TRBD2. V dropped 5 bases and J dropped 4; count of bases not matched to a gene: 7. CDR3 size: 16 residues. CDR1 is SGHRS, CDR2 YFSETQ, per germline. The CDR3 loop is CASRPGLAGWYNEQFF. The DNA read from the CDR3 is TGCGCCAGCAGACCAGGACTAGCGGGGTGGTACAATGAG.

The sample holds a few counts of this clone. The read ends 3 residues shy of where the CDR3 ends; the end is completed using the germline J gene. The chain couples TRBV19 to TRBJ2-6; 10 nucleotides agree with TRBD1. Germline lookup yields CDR1 LNHDA and CDR2 SQIVND (reference sequence). CDR3 length: 16 amino acids. Trimming at V came to 5 bases and at J to 4 bases, leaving 5 bases not matched to a gene. This CDR3 reads CASSARQGAGANVLTF. The covered CDR3 bases are TGTGCCAGTAGTGCAAGACAGGGGGCGGGGGCCAACGTC.

This clone was found many times. The read is 3 residues too short to cover the CDR3 end, so that end is filled in from the germline J gene. This chain uses TRBV5-4 with TRBJ2-5, with 8 bases fitting TRBD1. There are 14 residues in the CDR3. The junction had 6 bases not matched to a gene; V was cut back by 3 bases and J by 5 bases. Germline CDR1 reads SGHNT; CDR2 reads YYREEE (reference sequence). The sequenced CDR3 bases are TGTGCCAGCAGCTCGTTCACAGGGGGTGAGACC. It is translated as CASSSFTGGET. The CDR3, in full, reads CASSSFTGGETQYF.

This clone came up many times. An end of the junction does not agree with germline; a read error may underlie this. The missing CDR3 end, 3 residues past where the read stops, is filled in from the germline J gene. This chain links TRBV3-1 (or the pseudogene TRBV3-2) with TRBJ2-7, with D perhaps TRBD2 (7 bases). The CDR3 consists of 15 residues. The V gene's germline CDR1 is LGHDT and CDR2 YNNKEL (reference sequence). The CDR3 loop reads CASRQAPGGLREQYF. CDR3 DNA (partial): TGTGCCAGCAGACAAGCCCCGGGGGGCCTCCGCGAG.

Ten or more counts support this clone. The DNA ends 3 residues before the CDR3 does, and the rest of the CDR3 is filled in from the germline J gene. The chain combines TRBV18 with TRBJ2-3, with 11 bases aligning to TRBD1. Germline V gene sequence: CDR1 KGHSH, CDR2 LQKENI. The V and J ends lost 6 bases and 0 bases, in that order; junction bases with no gene match: 2. This CDR3 is 15 amino acids long. The part of the CDR3 DNA that was read is TGTGCCAGCTCCGGGACAGGGGGGAGCACAGATACG. It is translated as CASSGTGGSTDT. Given in full, the CDR3 is CASSGTGGSTDTQYF. The full variable domain, in which reference TRBV18 and TRBJ2-3 provide the parts outside the CDR3, is NAGVMQNPRHLVRRRGQEARLRCSPMKGHSHVYWYRQLPEEGLKFMVYLQKENIIDESGMPKERFSAEFPKEGPSILRIQQVVRGDSAAYFCASSGTGGSTDTQYFGPGTRLTVL.

This clone was recorded many times. With the read ending 3 residues before the CDR3 end, the germline J gene is used to fill in that end. The chain recombines TRBV9 with TRBJ2-1; 11 nucleotides align to TRBD2. With 4 bases clipped from V and 2 bases from J, the junction kept 8 bases outside the gene matches. Germline values: CDR1 SGDLS, CDR2 YYNGEE. The CDR3 runs to 17 residues. CDR3 loop: CASSRGGSGRAYNEQFF. The DNA read from the CDR3 is TGTGCCAGCAGCCGCGGGGGTAGCGGGAGGGCCTACAATGAG. Complete variable domain (other parts from reference TRBV9 and TRBJ2-1): DSGVTQTPKHLITATGQRVTLRCSPRSGDLSVYWYQQSLDQGLQFLIQYYNGEERAKGNILERFSAQQFPDLHSELNLSSLELGDSALYFCASSRGGSGRAYNEQFFGPGTRLTVL.

This clone was seen at least ten times. Sequencing ends 3 residues short of the CDR3 end; the germline J gene provides the rest. Other DNA sequences in this sample translate to the same CDR3. The chain carries TRBV5-1 and TRBJ2-7; weak D call: TRBD1 (6 bases). The CDR3 sequence is 15 residues long. Trimming took 4 bases from V and 1 from J, leaving 15 bases between them. From germline, CDR1 is SGHRS and CDR2 YFSETQ. The part of the CDR3 DNA that was read is TGCGCCAGCAGCGGCACAGGGTTAAGGTCCTACGAG. Translated, it gives CASSGTGLRSYE. The whole CDR3 is CASSGTGLRSYEQYF.